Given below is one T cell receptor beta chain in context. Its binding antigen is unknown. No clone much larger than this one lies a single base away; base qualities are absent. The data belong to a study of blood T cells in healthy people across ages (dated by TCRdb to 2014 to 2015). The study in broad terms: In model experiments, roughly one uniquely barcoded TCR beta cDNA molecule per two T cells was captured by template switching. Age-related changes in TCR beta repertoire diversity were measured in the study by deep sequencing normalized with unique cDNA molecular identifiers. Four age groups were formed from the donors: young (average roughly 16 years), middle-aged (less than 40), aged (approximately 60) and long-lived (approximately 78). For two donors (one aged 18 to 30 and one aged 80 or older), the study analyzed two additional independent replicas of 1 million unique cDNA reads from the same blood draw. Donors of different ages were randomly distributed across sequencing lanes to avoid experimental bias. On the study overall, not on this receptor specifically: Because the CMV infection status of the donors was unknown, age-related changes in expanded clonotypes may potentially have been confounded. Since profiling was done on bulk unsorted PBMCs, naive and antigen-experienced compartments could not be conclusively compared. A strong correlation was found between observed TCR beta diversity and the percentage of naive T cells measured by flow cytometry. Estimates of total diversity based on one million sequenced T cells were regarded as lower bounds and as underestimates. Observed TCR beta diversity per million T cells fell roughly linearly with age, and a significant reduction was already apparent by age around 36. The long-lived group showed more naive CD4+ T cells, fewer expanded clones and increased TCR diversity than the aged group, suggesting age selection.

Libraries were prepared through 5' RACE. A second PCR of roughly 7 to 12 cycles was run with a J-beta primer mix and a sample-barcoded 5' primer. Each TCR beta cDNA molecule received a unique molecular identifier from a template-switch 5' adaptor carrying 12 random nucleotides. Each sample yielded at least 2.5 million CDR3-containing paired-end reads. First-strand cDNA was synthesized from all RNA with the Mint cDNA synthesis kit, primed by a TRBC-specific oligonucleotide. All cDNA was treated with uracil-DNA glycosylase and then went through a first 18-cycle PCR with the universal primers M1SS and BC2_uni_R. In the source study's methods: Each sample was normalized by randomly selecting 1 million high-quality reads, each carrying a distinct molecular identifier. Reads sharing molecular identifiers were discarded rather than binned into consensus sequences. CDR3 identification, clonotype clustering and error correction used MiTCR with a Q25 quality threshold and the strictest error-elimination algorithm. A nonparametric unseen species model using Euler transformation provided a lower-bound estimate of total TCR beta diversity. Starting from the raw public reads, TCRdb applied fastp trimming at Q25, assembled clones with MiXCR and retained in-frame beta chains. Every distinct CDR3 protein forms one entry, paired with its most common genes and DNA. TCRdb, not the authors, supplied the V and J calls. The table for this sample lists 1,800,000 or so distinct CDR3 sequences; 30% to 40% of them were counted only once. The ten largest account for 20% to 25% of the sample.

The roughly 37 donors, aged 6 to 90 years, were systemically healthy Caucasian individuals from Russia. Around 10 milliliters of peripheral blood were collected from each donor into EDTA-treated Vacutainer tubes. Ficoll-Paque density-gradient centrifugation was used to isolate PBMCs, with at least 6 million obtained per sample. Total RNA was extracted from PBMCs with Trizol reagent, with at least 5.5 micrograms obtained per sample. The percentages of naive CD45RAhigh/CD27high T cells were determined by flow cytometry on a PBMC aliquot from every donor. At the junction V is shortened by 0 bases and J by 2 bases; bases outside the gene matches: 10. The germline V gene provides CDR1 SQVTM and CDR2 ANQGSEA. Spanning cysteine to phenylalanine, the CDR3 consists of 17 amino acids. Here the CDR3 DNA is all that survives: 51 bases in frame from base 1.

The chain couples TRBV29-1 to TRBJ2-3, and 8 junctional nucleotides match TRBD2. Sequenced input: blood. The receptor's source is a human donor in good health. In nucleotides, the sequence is TGCAGCGTTGAAGATCCCCTTCGAGCGGGGGTCACAGATACGCAGTATTTT. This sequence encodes CSVEDPLRAGVTDTQYF.